The clone carrying this TCR beta chain was seen a few times. V was clipped by 3 bases and J by 0 bases, with 17 bases between them. In germline, CDR1 is GTSNPN, CDR2 SVGIG (reference sequence). CDR3 length equals 16 residues. The sample is drawn from a study of shared clonotypes between healthy human individuals. The table came from immunoSEQ multiplex PCR; TCRdb's copy has only in-frame clones and leaves some out. The data contain some 2.4 million clones, approximately 93% of them singletons. The sequenced sample consisted of naive CD4+ T cells from PBMCs. Subset reported: CD45RA+ positively selected. The V call is TRBV30, the J call TRBJ1-1, with D tentatively TRBD1 (6 bases). The origin of this receptor is a man between 18 and 29 years old in good health. Some clones in this sample may be carry-over from other donors' samples. CDR3 sequence reads: CAWRRGGRIMNTEAFF. The CDR3 DNA reads TGTGCCTGGAGACGTGGGGGCCGGATTATGAACACTGAAGCTTTCTTT.